This T cell receptor (beta chain) was observed in a study of shared clonotypes between healthy human individuals (dated by TCRdb to about 2020). With regard to the full study: Three men and two women, aged 18 to 49 years, made up the cohort. Per donor, three plates each were used for CD4 naive and CD4 memory, two for CD8 naive, and one for CD8 memory. To increase sequencing depth and limit assay-specific biases, different laboratories used diverse techniques to prepare libraries and sequence TCR repertoires. Between about 0.94 and 8.9 billion PBMCs per donor were obtained by leukapheresis. To estimate repertoire size and how much clonotypes are shared between individuals, the study performed deep sequencing of blood TCR repertoires from roughly five healthy adults. Findings and caveats that apply to the study as a whole: Clonotypes shared by all four sorted-subset donors showed higher generation probabilities than non-shared clonotypes. Based on pairwise subsampling, the degree of clonotype sharing among donors was expected to be affected by sequencing depth. Sampling was restricted to blood, and TCR repertoires in tissue are likely to differ from TCR repertoires in blood. Across a few donors, approximately 5% of naive CD4, over 3% of naive CD8, under 2.5% of memory CD4, and under 0.45% of memory CD8 clonotypes were shared. Because the study included only a small number of donors, the genetic and exposure-history diversity represented was limited. Naive subsets generally had larger estimated clonotype richness than memory subsets did. Even with the large sequencing depth, rarefaction of the sorted-subset datasets indicated that sequencing was incomplete.

Using the deep immunoSEQ assay, multiplex PCR amplified TCR CDR3 regions from genomic DNA. Genomic DNA extracted from each cell subset was distributed evenly over all wells of several immunoSEQ 96-well plates, and each plate served as one replicate. For sorted subsets, each replicate PCR was loaded with 200 to 250 ng genomic DNA, equivalent to 32,000 or so T cell genomes. Purified libraries were quantified with a Qubit 3.0 fluorometer, sized on a Bioanalyzer 2100, and re-quantified with the KAPA Library Quantification kit. A separate single-read 150-cycle Illumina NextSeq 550 flow cell was used to sequence each immunoSEQ 96-well plate. Under the source paper's analysis protocol: Because the immunoSEQ output included only junctional sequences and no quality scores, the filtering could not be the same as the filtering used for full-length reads. To assign V/J genes and CDR3, sequences were annotated against IMGT germline references using PyIR, a Python wrapper for IgBLAST v1.9. Reads were removed for weak V/J assignments (E-value above 1e-6), missing CDR3, stop codons, out-of-frame junctions, or ambiguous translated residues. A V3J clonotype was defined by an identical inferred V gene, J gene, and CDR3 amino acid sequence. To compute the percentage overlap between repertoires, the number of shared unique clonotypes was divided by the size of the smaller repertoire. Three approaches were used to assess repertoire richness: RTK rarefaction, the Chao1 estimator, and Recon v2.1 estimates of unobserved clonotypes. For all TCRbeta clonotypes obtained by the gDNA method from a few donors, generation probabilities were computed with OLGA. The clones in this table, taken by TCRdb from immuneACCESS, are in-frame only. Not every clone is retained; where verified, under half of the shortfall comes from an unresolved V gene, and the cause of the rest is unknown. Clone size and V and J calls were adopted from that table, with D and trimming inferred from the DNA. This sample holds around 700,000 clones; about two thirds were observed only once. The ten largest clones take up 1.8% of the sample.

Taken from cysteine to phenylalanine, the CDR3 has 15 residues. The only DNA kept is the CDR3, 45 bases in frame from the first base. The germline V gene sets CDR1 to SGHRS and CDR2 to YFSETQ. V is reduced by 4 bases and J by 3 bases, leaving a spacing of 14 bases between them. About this clone: Its antigen specificity is not known. Base-call qualities are not available, and no considerably larger clone is one nucleotide away.

The donors were healthy, HIV-negative adults who had no recently reported acute infections or vaccinations. Only Caucasian adults living in Nashville, Tennessee, USA were represented among the donors. CD4+ T cells were enriched by magnetic negative selection; naive cells were then positively selected on CD45RA, and the negative fraction formed the memory subset. After blood collection by leukapheresis, PBMCs were isolated using Ficoll-Histopaque density gradient centrifugation and then cryopreserved in the vapor phase of liquid nitrogen. Analytical flow cytometry was used to check the purity and quantity of each magnetically sorted T cell population. From each sorted fraction, genomic DNA was isolated and quantified by UV absorbance on a Nanodrop 2000c.

Sequences were obtained from memory CD4+ T cells sorted from blood. Taken with the paper, the label for cell subset or site translates to: CD45RA-negative fraction. The receptor's source is a woman aged 25-40 years in good health. The rearrangement combines TRBV5-1 with TRBJ1-3, with a weak D call of TRBD1 (5 bases match). The base sequence is TGCGCCAGCAGCGCTCTCGGGGGAGGTGGAAACACCATATATTTT. The encoded protein is CASSALGGGGNTIYF.